What follows are 21 T cell receptor beta chains derived from one specimen sequenced in a study of post-analysis software for immune sequencing data. Antigens for these TCRs are unknown. The TCR beta cDNA libraries carried unique molecular identifiers. From the PCR reads, TCRdb called clonotypes with MiXCR, one entry per CDR3 protein. The sample lists about 380,000 distinct CDR3 sequences, less than 35% seen once, with about an eighth in the top ten. General study findings and limits: In patients, TRBV5-6, TRBV5-1 and TRBV20-1 belonged to five TRBV segments found more frequently than in controls.

Sequenced input: blood. Receptors originate from a girl aged 10 to 17 with multiple sclerosis.

The chain recombines TRBV7-2 with TRBJ2-1; D not certain. This CDR3 region has 13 residues. CDR1 is SGHTA and CDR2 is FQGNSA in the germline V gene. Trimming left V 5 bases short and J 5 bases short, with 10 bases between. The chain's CDR3 is CASSPTRNNEQFF. As DNA, the CDR3 is TGTGCCAGCAGCCCGACCAGAAACAATGAGCAGTTCTTC.

CDR3 DNA sequence: TGCGCCAGCAGCGCAGGGAAACTGAGGAGCTATGGCTACACCTTC. It encodes CASSAGKLRSYGYTF. The rearrangement joins TRBV4-1 to TRBJ1-2, with D possibly matching TRBD1 (5 bases). CDR3 size: 15 residues. CDR1 and CDR2 from the germline V gene are MGHRA and YSYEKL. V was clipped by 5 bases and J by 4 bases, with 17 bases between them.

This chain connects TRBV3-1 to TRBJ1-2; no clear D. V was clipped by 3 bases and J by 4 bases, with 18 bases between them. CDR1 and CDR2 from the germline V gene are LGHDT and YNNKEL (reference sequence). The CDR3 contains 16 residues. The CDR3, as DNA: TGTGCCAGCAGCCAGGCGAGAGCAAACCAAACCTATGGCTACACCTTC. Amino acids: CASSQARANQTYGYTF.

The chain recombines TRBV10-3 with TRBJ2-1; maybe TRBD2 (7 bases). This CDR3 spans 17 amino acids. Looked up from germline, CDR1 is ENHRY and CDR2 is SYGVKD. The V and J ends lost 0 bases and 9 bases respectively, with 21 bases between them. The CDR3 nucleotides are TGTGCCATCAGTGAGTCGTTGAGGGGGGGCAGAACCCGTGAGCAGTTCTTC. Translation: CAISESLRGGRTREQFF.

The chain's CDR3 is CASGSEGPYEQYV. The CDR3 DNA is TGCGCCAGCGGCTCGGAGGGCCCCTACGAGCAGTACGTC. This rearrangement joins TRBV5-1 to TRBJ2-7; possible D gene TRBD2, 6 bases. V lost 7 bases, J lost 2 bases, and 13 bases lay in between. Germline loops: CDR1 SGHRS, CDR2 YFSETQ. There are 13 residues in the CDR3.

The chain employs TRBV20-1 and TRBJ1-1; no reliable D call. V was trimmed by 6 bases and J by 6 bases, leaving 8 bases between them. Germline loops: CDR1 DFQATT, CDR2 SNEGSKA (reference sequence). The CDR3 contains 10 residues. Here the CDR3 DNA reads TGCAGTGCCCTAGGAGCTGAAGCTTTCTTT. Encoded protein: CSALGAEAFF.

This clonotype was counted between two and nine times. The chain links TRBV10-3 to TRBJ2-7, with 10 bases fitting TRBD1. CDR1 is ENHRY, CDR2 SYGVKD, per germline. Trimming cost V 1 base and J 4 bases; bases outside gene matches: 4. The CDR3 has 15 residues. The CDR3 reads CAISEYAGQGYEQYF. The CDR3 bases are TGTGCCATCAGTGAGTACGCGGGACAGGGGTACGAGCAGTACTTC.

About this clonotype itself: One end of the junction fails to match germline, which may point to a read error. The chain uses TRBV12-3 or TRBV12-4 and TRBJ2-7, with D perhaps given as TRBD1 or TRBD2 (5 bases each). The CDR3 is made up of 13 amino acids. This CDR3 is CASSLWGSDERYF. In nucleotides, the CDR3 is TGTGCCAGCAGTTTATGGGGGTCCGACGAGCGGTACTTC.

This clonotype was seen more than once but under ten times. CDR3 in amino acids: CASSLGKHF. The CDR3 bases are TGTGCCAGCAGCCTTGGCAAGCATTTT. This sequence joins TRBV11-2 and TRBJ1-5; no clear D. V was shortened by 5 bases and J by 14 bases, with 7 bases between the two germline ends. The CDR3 has 9 residues. Germline-derived CDR1 and CDR2 are SGHAT and FQNNGV.

V gene TRBV12-3 or TRBV12-4 combines with J gene TRBJ1-5; no reliable D call. Trimming removed 1 base from V and 6 bases from J, with 7 bases in between. The CDR3 sequence is 13 residues long. Here the CDR3 reads CASSLERVQPQHF. Written as DNA, the CDR3 is TGTGCCAGCAGTTTAGAGCGGGTTCAGCCCCAGCATTTT.

The J gene is TRBJ1-4, the V gene TRBV7-9, with D unclear. Between the trimmed V and J ends, which lost 5 bases and 3 bases, there was a span of 13 bases. Germline values: CDR1 SEHNR, CDR2 FQNEAQ (reference sequence). The CDR3 contains 15 residues. CDR3 nucleotide sequence: TGTGCCAGCAGCGTTGACCGTCCACCTAATGAAAAACTGTTTTTT. This sequence encodes CASSVDRPPNEKLFF.

The V gene is TRBV6-1, the J gene TRBJ2-1, with 9 bases matching TRBD1. TRBJ2-7 explains the end of the DNA better; the J call may be wrong. The CDR3 loop spans 13 amino acids. The germline gives CDR1 MNHNS, CDR2 SASEGT. The CDR3 reads CASSGQGYNEQYF. CDR3 DNA: TGTGCCAGCAGCGGACAGGGGTACAATGAGCAGTACTTC.

This chain joins TRBV27 and TRBJ1-1; maybe TRBD1 (5 bases). V lost 1 base and J 6 bases, leaving 9 bases between the germline ends. The CDR3 length is 13 residues. CDR1 is MNHEY and CDR2 is SMNVEV in the germline V gene (reference sequence). This chain's CDR3 is CASSLLRGPEAFF. The DNA of the CDR3 is TGTGCCAGCAGTTTATTAAGGGGTCCTGAAGCTTTCTTT.

This clonotype was detected once. The chain uses TRBV5-1 and TRBJ2-1; 8 nucleotides line up with TRBD1. Germline CDR1 SGHRS, CDR2 YFSETQ. The CDR3 is 14 amino acids. Losses at the gene ends were 3 bases for V and 7 bases for J; bases not matched to a gene: 6. The CDR3 is CASSWVTGANEQFF. The CDR3 DNA reads as TGCGCCAGCAGCTGGGTGACAGGGGCTAATGAGCAGTTCTTC. Based on the CDR3 plus reference TRBV5-1 and TRBJ2-1, the full variable domain is KAGVTQTPRYLIKTRGQQVTLSCSPISGHRSVSWYQQTPGQGLQFLFEYFSETQRNKGNFPGRFSGRQFSNSRSEMNVSTLELGDSALYLCASSWVTGANEQFFGPGTRLTVL.

This clonotype was recorded a few times. The chain carries TRBV7-9 and TRBJ2-3; tentatively, D is TRBD2 (5 bases). The CDR3 is 18 amino acids. The germline gives CDR1 SEHNR, CDR2 FQNEAQ (reference sequence). V was clipped by 5 bases and J by 1 base, with 22 bases between them. CDR3 DNA: TGTGCCAGCAGCCCCCAGTGGGGTTTTCAGGAGGGCACAGATACGCAGTATTTT. The encoded protein is CASSPQWGFQEGTDTQYF.

The V gene is TRBV9, the J gene TRBJ1-2, with 7 bases fitting TRBD1. CDR3 size: 15 residues. Trimming took 1 base from V and 3 from J; bases not matched to a gene: 6. Per the germline V gene, CDR1 is SGDLS and CDR2 is YYNGEE. CDR3 amino acids: CASSVYSGQDYGYTF. As DNA, the CDR3 is TGTGCCAGCAGCGTATATTCTGGACAGGACTATGGCTACACCTTC.

The V and J genes are TRBV2 and TRBJ2-7; TRBD2 aligns across 9 bases. Germline CDR1 is SNHLY and CDR2 is FYNNEI. The V segment lost 7 bases and the J segment 4 bases; nucleotides outside the gene matches: 5. The CDR3 runs 13 residues. The DNA of the CDR3 is TGTGCCAGCAAGGCTAGCGGGGTGTACGAGCAGTACTTC. Its protein is CASKASGVYEQYF.

Comment on this clonotype: Germline is not matched at one junction end, which may reflect a read error. V gene TRBV6-5 combines with J gene TRBJ2-7; D unresolved. The better agreement between TRBJ2-4 and the DNA end casts doubt on the J call. The CDR3 runs to 16 residues. Germline CDR1 and CDR2: MNHEY and SVGAGI. The CDR3 bases are TGTGCCAACAGTTCGCCGGGCGGCATTTTGGGCAACATTCAGTACTTC. Protein product: CANSSPGGILGNIQYF.

The chain links TRBV7-9 to TRBJ2-5; D is possibly TRBD1 (6 bases). From germline, CDR1 is SEHNR and CDR2 FQNEAQ (reference sequence). The CDR3 length is 15 residues. With 6 bases removed from V and 1 base from J, the gap between germline ends came to 15 bases. The CDR3 region has the DNA TGTGCCAGCAGTCCCCCTGGCAGGGGCCAAGAGACCCAGTACTTC. Protein: CASSPPGRGQETQYF.

This clonotype has only a few counts. The V gene is TRBV7-9, the J gene TRBJ2-7, with unresolved D. CDR3 length: 14 residues. Germline lookup yields CDR1 SEHNR and CDR2 FQNEAQ (reference sequence). V lost 6 bases and J lost 4, with 16 bases in between. The CDR3 coding sequence is TGTGCCAGCAGTTTTACAGTGCTTTCGTACGAGCAGTACTTC. The encoded protein is CASSFTVLSYEQYF.

This clonotype was counted only a few times. The chain carries TRBV7-2 and TRBJ1-2; D call uncertain. The V and J ends lost 6 bases and 1 base respectively, with 15 bases between them. This CDR3 is 15 amino acids long. The germline gives CDR1 SGHTA, CDR2 FQGNSA. CDR3 sequence: CASSSSYGYNYGYTF. CDR3 coding DNA: TGTGCCAGCAGTTCGAGCTACGGGTATAACTATGGCTACACCTTC. The full variable domain, in which reference TRBV7-2 and TRBJ1-2 provide the parts outside the CDR3, is GAGVSQSPSNKVTEKGKDVELRCDPISGHTALYWYRQSLGQGLEFLIYFQGNSAPDKSGLPSDRFSAERTGGSVSTLTIQRTQQEDSAVYLCASSSSYGYNYGYTFGSGTRLTVV.